This record concerns one T cell receptor beta chain sequence. J gave up 8 bases and V 2 bases, and 7 bases lay outside the gene matches. The CDR3 extends over 15 amino acids. CDR1 and CDR2 (germline): SGHTA, FQGNSA. Participants reported their clinical history, and cohort assignment relied on those reports. Participants classified as exposed had met a COVID-19 case within 2 weeks before study entry. The source of the sample is a study of blood T cell repertoires in COVID-19. Using immunoSEQ multiplex PCR, the repertoire was profiled, and TCRdb retains in-frame clones only, with some absent. The top ten clones hold roughly 1.4% of a sample with roughly 400,000 clones, roughly 88% of them seen once.

This receptor was obtained from a woman between 18 and 29 years old who had been exposed to COVID-19. Material for sequencing was PBMCs or T cells enriched from blood (not recorded which). The chain has TRBV7-2 and TRBJ1-4, with TRBD1 matching 8 bases. CDR3 sequence (DNA): TGTGCCAGCAGCTTATTCGGGACAGGCTTGGAAAAACTGTTTTTT. Residues: CASSLFGTGLEKLFF.